This TCR beta chain was documented in a study of response to subunit inactivated influenza vaccine. Overall study findings and caveats: Authors suggested each seasonal influenza vaccination recruits few new T cells.

TCRdb used MiXCR to reprocess the RT-PCR reads, holding one entry per CDR3 protein. The table records hundreds of thousands of distinct CDR3 sequences, around 14% of them present only once. With respect to this clonotype: Its matching antigen is unknown.

Germline V CDR1 and CDR2: SQVTM, ANQGSEA. V gave up 0 bases and J gave up 7 bases, with 3 bases separating them. The CDR3 totals 11 residues. Here the sequenced sample was PBMCs from blood, taken roughly 12 days after vaccination. The chain has TRBV29-1 and TRBJ2-2; no definite D call. The source is a man over 45 who received an inactivated influenza vaccine. This CDR3 reads CSVEDLGELFF. For the CDR3, the DNA is TGCAGCGTTGAAGATCTCGGGGAGCTGTTTTTT.